Following are 5 T cell receptor beta chains from one sample sequenced in a study of identical twins. MiXCR was run by TCRdb on the 5' RACE reads, yielding one entry per CDR3 protein. The repertoire holds 200,000 to 250,000 distinct CDR3 sequences, roughly 7% seen once, with roughly 3.4% in the top ten. Separately, the same data were catalogued under a study of yellow fever vaccine responses in identical twins.

Sequenced material: memory (CD45RO+) T cells sorted from blood. These receptors were obtained from a woman younger than 30 in good health.

The chain links TRBV5-5 to TRBJ1-1; D gene uncertain. Germline loops: CDR1 SGHKS, CDR2 YYEKEE (reference sequence). CDR3 length: 13 residues. Trimming shortened V by 2 bases and J by 4 bases, and 9 bases separated the two germline ends. The CDR3, as DNA: TGTGCCAGCAGCTTCCATCAGGCCACTGAAGCTTTCTTT. Its translation is CASSFHQATEAFF.

Of note for this clonotype: A much larger clone is a single base away; this may be a read error. Without the conserved terminal phenylalanine or tryptophan, this CDR3 likely stems from a read error. The DNA is omitted, as the CDR3 cannot be located on it reliably, and the CDR3 follows TCRdb's listing. The chain has TRBV7-8 and TRBJ2-3; TRBD2, the table's D call, lacks a check against the DNA. Termini included, the CDR3 measures 12 amino acids. Germline V gene sequence: CDR1 SGHVS, CDR2 FQNEAQ. CDR3 in amino acids: CASSLTSGRAYY.

This clonotype has more than one count but fewer than ten. The chain is built from TRBV28 and TRBJ2-3; 14 nucleotides match TRBD2. The V gene end was trimmed by 5 bases and the J gene end by 4 bases; junction bases not matched to a gene: 8. The CDR3 is 17 amino acids. Germline loops: CDR1 MDHEN, CDR2 SYDVKM. CDR3 region: CASSPQTTSGRADTQYF. CDR3 DNA: TGTGCCAGCAGTCCACAAACGACTAGCGGGAGGGCAGATACGCAGTATTTT. The complete variable domain, with remaining parts taken from reference TRBV28 and TRBJ2-3, reads DVKVTQSSRYLVKRTGEKVFLECVQDMDHENMFWYRQDPGLGLRLIYFSYDVKMKEKGDIPEGYSVSREKKERFSLILESASTNQTSMYLCASSPQTTSGRADTQYFGPGTRLTVL.

V and J are TRBV12-3 or TRBV12-4 and TRBJ2-1, with D uncertain. The CDR3 runs 14 residues. V was shortened by 4 bases and J by 9 bases, with 16 bases between the two germline ends. The CDR3 loop reads CASSSRRATFEQFF. The DNA of the CDR3 is TGTGCCAGCAGTTCTAGAAGGGCCACGTTTGAGCAGTTCTTC.

The chain links TRBV28 to TRBJ2-7; TRBD1 is a possible D gene (6 bases). This CDR3 spans 16 amino acids. Germline loops: CDR1 MDHEN, CDR2 SYDVKM. V was shortened by 5 bases and J by 0 bases, with 17 bases between the two germline ends. CDR3: CASSQTVTGSSYEQYV. The CDR3, as DNA: TGTGCCAGCAGTCAGACCGTGACAGGTAGCTCCTACGAGCAGTACGTC.